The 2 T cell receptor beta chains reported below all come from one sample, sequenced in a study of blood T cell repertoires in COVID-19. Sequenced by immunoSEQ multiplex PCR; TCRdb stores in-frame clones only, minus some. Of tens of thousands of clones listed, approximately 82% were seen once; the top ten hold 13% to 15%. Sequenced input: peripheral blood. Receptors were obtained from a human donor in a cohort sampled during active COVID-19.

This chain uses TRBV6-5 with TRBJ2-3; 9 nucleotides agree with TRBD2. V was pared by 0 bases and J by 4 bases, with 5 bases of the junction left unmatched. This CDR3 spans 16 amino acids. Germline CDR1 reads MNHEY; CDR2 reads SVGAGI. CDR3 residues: CASSYSGGGASDTQYF. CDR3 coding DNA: TGTGCCAGCAGTTACTCTGGCGGGGGGGCGTCAGATACGCAGTATTTT.

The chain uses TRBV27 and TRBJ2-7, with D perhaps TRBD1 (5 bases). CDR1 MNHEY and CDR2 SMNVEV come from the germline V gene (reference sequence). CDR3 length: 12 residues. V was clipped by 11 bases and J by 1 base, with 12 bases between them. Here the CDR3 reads CAVGQGSYEQYF. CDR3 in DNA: TGTGCCGTCGGGCAGGGATCCTACGAGCAGTACTTC.